This T cell receptor beta chain was documented in a study of T cells after yellow fever vaccination. The wider study: SMART-Seq v4 Ultra Low Input served to prepare low-cell-number fractions. Study-wide results and limits: Once the booster was given, most primary-vaccination clones reappeared, at around 95% for CD4 and roughly 86% for CD8. A secondary response was less intense yet reached its peak sooner, at day 5 versus 15.

The sample holds a few counts of this clonotype. Its antigen is currently unknown. This CDR3 region has 14 residues. CDR1 is SQVTM and CDR2 is ANQGSEA in the germline V gene. Trimming shortened V by 2 bases and J by 5 bases, and 15 bases separated the two germline ends. It was through 5'RACE template switching that TCR cDNA was made, with a universal primer site and UMIs added. Using its own MiXCR run on the 5' RACE reads, TCRdb lists one record per CDR3 protein. The repertoire consists of hundreds of thousands of distinct CDR3 sequences, with 9% to 15% occurring once and the leading ten covering about 15%.

Sequencing was performed on PBMCs, taken on the day of the yellow fever booster vaccination. The chain employs TRBV29-1 and TRBJ1-2, with a weak D call TRBD1 (6 bases). This receptor was taken from a man aged 25 to 45 who received the YFV17D yellow fever vaccine. In DNA form, the CDR3 reads TGCAGCGTTGAACAACGACAGGTCCGGTATGGCTACACCTTC. Translating it yields CSVEQRQVRYGYTF.